This T cell receptor beta chain was observed in a study of cytomegalovirus exposure and HLA in healthy donors. Across the whole study: Inside one of the first data releases sat about 85 million unique TCRs taken from HLA-typed donors.

It was with 60 Vbeta and 13 Jbeta primers that the PCR ran. Data came from immunoSEQ multiplex PCR; TCRdb stores just in-frame clones and leaves some out. Here the sample spans about 160,000 clones, about 75% being singletons. Trimming left V 3 bases short and J 6 bases short, with 10 bases between. Per germline, CDR1 LGHNA and CDR2 YNFKEQ. The CDR3 loop spans 13 amino acids. This chain uses TRBV4-2 with TRBJ2-3; D not resolved. This receptor was obtained from a woman in her fifties or sixties in good health and CMV-seropositive. Input material: PBMCs. CDR3 in DNA: TGTGCCAGCAGCCATTCCGCCGGGGATACGCAGTATTTT. Translated: CASSHSAGDTQYF.